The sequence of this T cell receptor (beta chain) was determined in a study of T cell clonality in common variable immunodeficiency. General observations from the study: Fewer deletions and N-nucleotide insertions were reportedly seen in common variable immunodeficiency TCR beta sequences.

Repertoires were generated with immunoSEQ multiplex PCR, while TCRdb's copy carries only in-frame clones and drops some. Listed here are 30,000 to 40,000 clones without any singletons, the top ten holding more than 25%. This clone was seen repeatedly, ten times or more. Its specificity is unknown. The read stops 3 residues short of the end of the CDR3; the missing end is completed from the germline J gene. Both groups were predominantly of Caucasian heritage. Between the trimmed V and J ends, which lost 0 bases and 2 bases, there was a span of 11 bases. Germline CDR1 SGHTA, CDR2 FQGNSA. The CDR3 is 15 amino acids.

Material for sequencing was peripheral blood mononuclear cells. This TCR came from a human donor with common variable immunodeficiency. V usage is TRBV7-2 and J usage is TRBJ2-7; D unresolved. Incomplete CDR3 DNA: TGTGCCAGCAGCTTAGCGCGTCCTCCCCCCTACGAG. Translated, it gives CASSLARPPPYE. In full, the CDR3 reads CASSLARPPPYEQYF.